This TCR beta chain was profiled in a study of T cell changes during pregnancy in multiple sclerosis. TCRdb keeps only in-frame clones here, not all; method: immunoSEQ multiplex PCR. The sample shows approximately 40,000 clones, 80% to 90% of them seen only once. CDR1 and CDR2 (germline): MNHEY, SMNVEV (reference sequence). The CDR3 consists of 17 residues. V lost 7 bases and J 3 bases, leaving 24 bases between the germline ends. The TCR was taken from a female donor with multiple sclerosis, enrolled in a pregnancy study. The J gene is TRBJ2-5, the V gene TRBV27, with a tentative D call TRBD2 (6 bases). This material consisted of CD4+ T cells from peripheral blood mononuclear cells, taken in the first trimester of pregnancy. The DNA of the CDR3 is TGTGCCAGCACCGTAGGGGATCGGGGGATCGGAGAAGAGACCCAGTACTTC. Amino acids: CASTVGDRGIGEETQYF.